This is a list of T cell receptor beta chains from one sample in a study of T-cell reconstitution after alpha-beta-depleted transplantation in children. TCRdb passed the PCR reads through MiXCR, listing each CDR3 protein once. This sample has around 450,000 distinct CDR3 sequences, with roughly 10% found just once. Sequences were derived from PBMCs, sampled before TCRalphabeta/CD19-depleted stem cell transplant. The receptor source for this set is a child aged 2 to 10 with inherited bone marrow failure, due to receive a stem cell transplant. Each CDR3 is given with its conserved first and last residue. The D gene is left open where the match is weak. Where a row states a size, it is once, few, many or the class of an expanded clone; other rows omit it.

TRBD1,TRBV10-3,TRBJ2-7,many,CAIAPGQGNYEQYF,TGTGCCATCGCCCCGGGACAGGGTAACTACGAGCAGTACTTC
.,TRBV11-2,TRBJ2-7,many,CASSLVSIYEQYF,TGTGCCAGCAGCTTGGTTTCGATCTACGAGCAGTACTTC
.,TRBV6-1,TRBJ1-5,many,CASRDQDYSNQPQHF,TGTGCCAGCAGAGACCAGGATTATAGCAATCAGCCCCAGCATTTT
.,TRBV30,TRBJ2-7,.,CAWRHMVLGEQYF,TGTGCCTGGAGACATATGGTATTAGGCGAGCAGTACTTC
TRBD2,TRBV14,TRBJ2-7,many,CASSQAGGTEQYF,TGTGCCAGCAGCCAAGCGGGAGGGACCGAGCAGTACTTC
.,TRBV7-2,TRBJ2-2,many,CASSRGMVGGELFF,TGTGCCAGCAGCAGGGGGATGGTCGGAGGGGAGCTGTTTTTT
.,TRBV12-3/TRBV12-4,TRBJ2-3,many,CASSFMRDTQYF,TGTGCCAGCAGTTTTATGAGAGATACGCAGTATTTT
.,TRBV7-9,TRBJ1-5,many,CASSPQGGQPQHF,TGTGCCAGCAGCCCCCAGGGAGGTCAGCCCCAGCATTTT
.,TRBV20-1,TRBJ2-5,many,CSAREVGGQREETQYF,TGCAGTGCTAGAGAAGTTGGCGGCCAGCGTGAAGAGACCCAGTACTTC
.,TRBV7-6,TRBJ1-5,many,CASSLEVRQPQHF,TGTGCCAGCAGCTTAGAGGTCCGGCAGCCCCAGCATTTT
TRBD2,TRBV20-1,TRBJ2-5,many,CSAIAGGLETQYF,TGCAGTGCCATAGCGGGAGGCTTAGAGACCCAGTACTTC
.,TRBV7-2,TRBJ1-2,many,CASSFGLGDYGYTF,TGTGCCAGCAGCTTCGGTTTAGGGGACTATGGCTACACCTTC
.,TRBV30,TRBJ2-1,.,CAWSPSGNEQFF,TGTGCCTGGAGCCCTTCTGGGAATGAGCAGTTCTTC
TRBD2,TRBV20-1,TRBJ2-3,.,CSAQLAVTDTQYF,TGCAGTGCCCAACTAGCGGTGACAGATACGCAGTATTTT
.,TRBV18,TRBJ2-7,few,CASSPPAPSYEQYF,TGTGCCAGCTCACCACCTGCGCCCTCCTACGAGCAGTACTTC
TRBD2,TRBV7-8,TRBJ2-3,few,CASSWSSGRAVSSDTQYF,TGTGCCAGCAGCTGGAGTAGCGGGAGGGCCGTTAGTTCGGATACGCAGTATTTT
.,TRBV27,TRBJ2-6,many,CASSLLAGTGANVLTF,TGTGCCAGCAGTTTATTGGCAGGGACTGGGGCCAACGTCCTGACTTTC
TRBD1,TRBV27,TRBJ2-7,.,CAGSLRTGAYEQYF,TGTGCCGGCAGTCTAAGGACAGGAGCCTACGAGCAGTACTTC
.,TRBV12-3/TRBV12-4,TRBJ1-1,.,CASSPHPQGRNTEAFF,TGTGCCAGCAGTCCGCACCCCCAGGGGAGGAACACTGAAGCTTTCTTT
TRBD1,TRBV11-2,TRBJ2-3,.,CASSQRDRPTDTQYF,TGTGCCAGCAGCCAACGGGACAGACCCACAGATACGCAGTATTTT
.,TRBV7-9,TRBJ2-7,many,CASSLVSRPYEQYF,TGTGCCAGCAGCTTAGTCTCCAGGCCCTACGAGCAGTACTTC
.,TRBV4-3,TRBJ2-2,many,CASSQSWSANTGELFF,TGCGCCAGCAGCCAAAGTTGGTCCGCGAACACCGGGGAGCTGTTTTTT
.,TRBV9,TRBJ1-1,.,CASSARGLNTEAFF,TGTGCCAGCAGCGCCAGGGGTCTGAACACTGAAGCTTTCTTT
.,TRBV20-1,TRBJ2-7,many,CSARVGGQHYEQYF,TGCAGTGCTAGAGTAGGGGGACAACACTACGAGCAGTACTTC
.,TRBV3-1,TRBJ2-7,many,CASSQRYEQYF,TGTGCCAGCAGCCAACGCTACGAGCAGTACTTC
.,TRBV27,TRBJ2-4,many,CASSSVLAKNIQYF,TGTGCCAGCAGTAGCGTGTTAGCCAAAAACATTCAGTACTTC
TRBD1,TRBV5-1,TRBJ2-2,many,CASSEGQGAIINLNTGELFF,TGCGCCAGCAGCGAGGGACAGGGAGCTATCATCAATTTGAACACCGGGGAGCTGTTTTTT
TRBD2,TRBV2,TRBJ2-1,.,CASWITSGRALLSYNEQFF,TGTGCCAGCTGGATTACTAGCGGGAGGGCCCTACTCTCCTACAATGAGCAGTTCTTC
TRBD1,TRBV7-9,TRBJ2-3,many,CASSLGQSKGTDTQYF,TGTGCCAGCAGCTTGGGACAGTCTAAAGGCACAGATACGCAGTATTTT
.,TRBV30,TRBJ1-3,many,CAWTQTGNTIYF,TGTGCCTGGACACAGACCGGAAACACCATATATTTT
.,TRBV27,TRBJ1-6,few,CASSLSSYNSPLHF,TGTGCCAGCAGTCTCAGCTCCTATAATTCACCCCTCCACTTT
TRBD1,TRBV5-1,TRBJ1-1,.,CASSLAGTGTSNAFF,TGCGCCAGCAGCTTGGCCGGGACAGGGACCTCGAACGCTTTCTTT
.,TRBV11-2,TRBJ2-5,few,CASSLVVVGGASVQTQYF,TGTGCCAGCAGCTTAGTGGTCGTGGGGGGCGCGTCAGTACAGACCCAGTACTTC
TRBD1,TRBV3-1,TRBJ2-1,many,CASSPPNRGRVLFF,TGTGCCAGCAGCCCTCCAAACAGGGGGCGGGTGCTGTTCTTC
.,TRBV18,TRBJ1-4,.,CASSPRDRGATNEKLFF,TGTGCCAGCTCACCGCGGGACCGCGGTGCAACTAATGAAAAACTGTTTTTT
.,TRBV19,TRBJ2-7,few,CASSISTGMIYEQYF,TGTGCCAGTAGTATTTCTACGGGTATGATCTACGAGCAGTACTTC
.,TRBV12-3/TRBV12-4,TRBJ1-1,many,CASSPSARLNTEAFF,TGTGCCAGCAGTCCTTCCGCACGGTTGAACACTGAAGCTTTCTTT
.,TRBV7-2,TRBJ2-5,many,CASSPWSREAQYF,TGTGCCAGCAGCCCCTGGTCTCGAGAGGCCCAGTACTTC
.,TRBV30,TRBJ2-2,many,CACDRTGELFF,TGTGCCTGTGACAGGACCGGGGAGCTGTTTTTT
.,TRBV24-1,TRBJ2-3,once,CATSDLRSKDTQYF,TGTGCCACCAGTGATTTGAGAAGTAAGGATACGCAGTATTTT
.,TRBV7-8,TRBJ2-4,.,CASSLGARLDGIQYF,TGTGCCAGCAGCTTAGGGGCCCGACTAGACGGCATTCAGTACTTC
.,TRBV14,TRBJ2-7,many,CASSQEIRYEQYF,TGTGCCAGCAGCCAAGAAATCCGATACGAGCAGTACTTC
.,TRBV28,TRBJ2-7,many,CASSFGRVRYEQYF,TGTGCCAGCAGTTTCGGCCGGGTACGGTACGAGCAGTACTTC
TRBD1,TRBV12-3/TRBV12-4,TRBJ1-5,many,CASSLAHGQGQPQHF,TGTGCCAGCAGTTTAGCGCACGGACAGGGGCAGCCCCAGCATTTT
.,TRBV12-2,TRBJ2-7,.,CASRMGTVTYEQYF,TGTGCAAGTCGGATGGGAACCGTTACCTACGAGCAGTACTTC
.,TRBV20-1,TRBJ1-4,.,CSARGTKDKEKLFF,TGCAGTGCTAGGGGGACAAAGGATAAAGAAAAACTGTTTTTT
TRBD2,TRBV11-2,TRBJ2-7,few,CASSFLAGVSYEQYF,TGTGCCAGCAGCTTCTTAGCGGGAGTGTCCTACGAGCAGTACTTC
TRBD1,TRBV28,TRBJ2-5,many,CASFGQGYQETQYF,TGTGCCAGCTTTGGACAGGGGTACCAAGAGACCCAGTACTTC
TRBD2,TRBV20-1,TRBJ2-1,many,CSARDPLAGSSYNEQFF,TGCAGTGCTAGAGATCCCCTAGCGGGGAGCTCCTACAATGAGCAGTTCTTC
.,TRBV5-1,TRBJ2-5,many,CASSPLPQLGAETQYF,TGCGCCAGCAGCCCGCTCCCACAGCTGGGGGCGGAGACCCAGTACTTC
.,TRBV20-1,TRBJ1-1,many,CSADPQTENTEAFF,TGCAGTGCCGATCCCCAGACAGAGAACACTGAAGCTTTCTTT
TRBD1,TRBV29-1,TRBJ2-3,few,CSVGVRGLTTDTQYF,TGCAGCGTTGGGGTAAGGGGGCTGACCACAGATACGCAGTATTTT
TRBD2,TRBV5-1,TRBJ2-1,many,CASSFPSGIGNEQFF,TGCGCCAGCAGCTTCCCTAGCGGGATAGGAAATGAGCAGTTCTTC
.,TRBV18,TRBJ2-7,.,CASSPMGRVIYEQYF,TGTGCCAGCTCACCAATGGGCAGGGTGATCTACGAGCAGTACTTC
TRBD1,TRBV6-1,TRBJ1-5,many,CASIPGTGGSSNQPQHF,TGTGCCAGCATCCCCGGGACAGGGGGCAGTAGCAATCAGCCCCAGCATTTT
.,TRBV6-2/TRBV6-3,TRBJ1-6,many,CASRDSNSPLHF,TGTGCCAGCAGGGACAGCAATTCACCCCTCCACTTT
TRBD1,TRBV20-1,TRBJ1-5,.,CCARPTRGQGEAQPQHF,TGCTGTGCTAGACCAACCCGGGGCCAGGGGGAGGCTCAGCCCCAGCATTTT
.,TRBV5-1,TRBJ2-3,many,CASSPSIWAGAPTDTQYF,TGCGCCAGCAGCCCCTCGATTTGGGCAGGGGCCCCCACAGATACGCAGTATTTT
.,TRBV20-1,TRBJ2-3,many,CSARAGRRTDTQYF,TGCAGTGCTAGGGCGGGAAGACGCACAGATACGCAGTATTTT